This TCR beta chain was found in a study of T cells in Graves' hyperthyroidism and ophthalmopathy. Amplification of TCR beta CDR3 regions was performed using RNA transcripts as template. Primed by the HTBI set, a first-round RT-PCR was run on the TCR CDR3. TCRdb recomputed calls from the multiplex PCR reads with MiXCR, one row per CDR3 protein. The sample consists of around 300,000 distinct CDR3 sequences, around 15% of them appearing once. This clonotype was detected many times. Germline CDR1 reads GTSNPN; CDR2 reads SVGIG (reference sequence). Trimming shortened V by 2 bases and J by 4 bases, and 11 bases separated the two germline ends. The CDR3 sequence is 13 residues long.

The chain has TRBV30 and TRBJ1-1; no firm D call. The origin of this receptor is a woman in her forties or fifties with Graves' hyperthyroidism that later progressed to Graves' ophthalmopathy. The specimen was blood. This CDR3 is CAWSRRAGTEAFF. The CDR3 nucleotides are TGTGCCTGGAGTAGACGGGCGGGCACTGAAGCTTTCTTT.